The subject of this entry is one T cell receptor beta chain. The source of the sample is a study of blood T cells in healthy people across ages. The wider study: Template switching caught about one barcoded beta molecule for each two T cells.

Germline V CDR1 and CDR2: SEHNR, FQNEAQ (reference sequence). The CDR3 is 18 amino acids. The V and J ends lost 1 base and 1 base, in that order; junction bases with no gene match: 7. Together with a sample-barcoded 5' primer, a J-beta primer mix was included in a second PCR lasting roughly 6 to 12 cycles. A tag from a template-switch adaptor with 12 random nucleotides marked each cDNA molecule. TCRdb recomputed calls from the 5' RACE reads with MiXCR, one row per CDR3 protein. The sample has hundreds of thousands of distinct CDR3 sequences, around 24% seen once. The sample also formed part of further work on T cells of mothers and their children. From that report: T cell clones that were persistent and microchimeric went undetected.

The specimen was blood. This sequence was found in a boy younger than 18 in good health. V usage is TRBV7-9 and J usage is TRBJ1-5, with TRBD1 matching 10 bases. CDR3 DNA: TGTGCCAGCAGCTTAGTGGGGCGGGACAGGGGAAGCAATCAGCCCCAGCATTTT. Amino acid sequence: CASSLVGRDRGSNQPQHF.